This T cell receptor (beta chain) was captured in a study of radiotherapy plus CTLA-4 blockade in lung cancer. Trimming took off 0 bases at V and 8 bases at J, with 19 bases between the two ends. The CDR3 sequence is 16 residues long. Germline-derived CDR1 and CDR2 are KGHSH and LQKENI. Worth noting for this clone: Antigen unknown.

Chemo-refractory metastatic non-small-cell lung cancer patients underwent focal radiation alongside CTLA-4 blockade with ipilimumab. Points from the study as a whole: Researchers report tumor-derived TCR clones expanding in blood after radiotherapy plus ipilimumab.

The protocol was immunoSEQ multiplex PCR, while the TCRdb copy is restricted to in-frame clones and leaves out a portion. Of tens of thousands of clones listed, roughly 80% are singletons. The input for sequencing was peripheral blood, taken from a patient treated with radiotherapy plus ipilimumab. This TCR was sampled from a human donor with non-small cell lung cancer who had stable disease on radiotherapy plus ipilimumab. The chain has TRBV18 and TRBJ1-2; possibly TRBD1 for D (6 bases). The CDR3 region has the DNA TGTGCCAGCTCACCACCGTCGCCACAGGGTTTCTACGGCTACACCTTC. This encodes CASSPPSPQGFYGYTF. The full variable domain, rest sourced from reference TRBV18 and TRBJ1-2, is NAGVMQNPRHLVRRRGQEARLRCSPMKGHSHVYWYRQLPEEGLKFMVYLQKENIIDESGMPKERFSAEFPKEGPSILRIQQVVRGDSAAYFCASSPPSPQGFYGYTFGSGTRLTVV.